This T cell receptor beta chain comes out of a study of T cell responses to AZD1222 COVID-19 vaccine. The germline V gene encodes CDR1 SGHNT and CDR2 YENEEA. The CDR3 sequence is 13 residues long. Trimming shortened V by 5 bases and J by 10 bases, and 12 bases separated the two germline ends. TCRdb keeps only in-frame clones here, not all; method: immunoSEQ multiplex PCR. This table has about 100,000 clones, roughly nine tenths appearing once. The chain combines TRBV11-3 with TRBJ1-6; perhaps TRBD1 as D (6 bases). Source: peripheral blood, taken on day 0 of AZD1222 vaccination. The sequence derives from an adult in good health. CDR3 sequence reads: CASSLDRLSPLHF. CDR3 coding DNA: TGTGCCAGCAGCCTCGACAGGCTCTCACCCCTCCACTTT.